Shown below are 2 T cell receptor beta chains from a single sample sequenced in a study of T cell repertoires in cytomegalovirus infection. No cognate antigen is known for these TCRs. Via MiXCR, TCRdb re-called the reads, giving one row per CDR3 protein. The sample gives about 360,000 distinct CDR3 sequences, about 34% of which show up once; approximately 13% is in the top ten. The sample in question was cultured PBMCs, obtained from culture after CMV antigen stimulation. The receptor set was obtained from a human donor in good health (CMV status not recorded). Some clones in this sample may be carry-over from other donors' samples.

This clonotype was observed at least ten times. The gene calls are TRBV7-2 and TRBJ2-1, with a weak D call TRBD2 (6 bases). The CDR3 runs to 16 residues. The germline CDR1 and CDR2 sequences are SGHTA and FQGNSA. The germline V and J ends were trimmed by 4 bases and 7 bases, with 20 bases remaining between them. CDR3 sequence reads: CASSWNAAGYGNEQFF. DNA for the CDR3: TGTGCCAGCAGCTGGAATGCGGCGGGATATGGGAATGAGCAGTTCTTC.

The chain joins TRBV20-1 to TRBJ2-1; a possible D gene is TRBD2 (6 bases). The V and J ends lost 1 base and 3 bases respectively, with 16 bases between them. The CDR3 contains 16 residues. Germline-derived CDR1 and CDR2 are DFQATT and SNEGSKA (reference sequence). CDR3 sequence reads: CSARVYGSDYYNEQFF. The CDR3 DNA reads TGCAGTGCTAGAGTATACGGGAGCGACTACTACAATGAGCAGTTCTTC.